The sequence of this T cell receptor (beta chain) was determined in a study of cytomegalovirus exposure and HLA in healthy donors. At the level of the study: About 79% of 398 genotyped donors fell in the Caucasian-associated ancestry cluster. Overall study results and limits: HLA alleles were associated with 17,000 or so TCR beta sequences in a later analysis at 0.05 false discovery rate.

Use of 60 Vbeta and 13 Jbeta primers characterized the PCR. TCRdb's copy holds only in-frame clones and misses some; the assay was immunoSEQ multiplex PCR. Altogether about 130,000 clones are present, under 80% being singletons, with the ten largest covering 3.5% to 5%. Comment on this clone: Its antigen remains unknown.

The specimen was PBMCs. The receptor's source is a man aged 18 to 35 in good health and CMV-seropositive.

Written as DNA, the CDR3 is TGCAGCGCTCTCTTCACAGATACGCAGTATTTT. It yields the protein CSALFTDTQYF. J is TRBJ2-3 and V is TRBV29-1; D is undetermined. This CDR3 region has 11 residues. The germline gives CDR1 SQVTM, CDR2 ANQGSEA. V gave up 7 bases and J gave up 2 bases, with 7 bases separating them.